The 9 T cell receptor beta chains below all came from one sample that was sequenced in a study of blood T cell repertoires in COVID-19. Sequencing was performed with immunoSEQ multiplex PCR; in TCRdb, only in-frame clones are kept and a portion is missing. The sample carries some 300,000 clones, over 90% recorded once. The sample comprised PBMCs or T cells enriched from blood (not recorded which). Receptor source: a woman in her 30s who had been exposed to COVID-19.

The gene calls are TRBV10-3 and TRBJ2-7, with D possibly being TRBD2 (6 bases). The CDR3 consists of 15 residues. Germline CDR1 ENHRY, CDR2 SYGVKD. With 7 bases removed from V and 0 bases from J, the gap between germline ends came to 16 bases. The CDR3 nucleotides read TGTGCCATCAAATCGAGCGGGCCTAGCTCCTACGAGCAGTACTTC. Residues: CAIKSSGPSSYEQYF.

V gene TRBV6-6 combines with J gene TRBJ2-4; possibly TRBD1 for D (7 bases). CDR1 and CDR2 from the germline V gene are MNHNY and SVGAGI (reference sequence). The V gene lost 6 bases and the J gene lost 2 bases, with 17 bases spanning the gap. The CDR3 extends over 16 amino acids. CDR3 nucleotide sequence: TGTGCCAGCAGGGAGGGAAGGGGGCGGTCCAAAAACATTCAGTACTTC. Translation: CASREGRGRSKNIQYF.

The rearrangement uses TRBV12-3 or TRBV12-4 and TRBJ2-7, with no clear D. Trimming stripped 5 bases from V and 4 bases from J, with 6 bases between. This CDR3 has 11 amino acids. This CDR3 reads CASSPGYEQYF. CDR3 in DNA: TGTGCCAGCAGTCCCGGTTACGAGCAGTACTTC.

This clone was observed once. V and J are TRBV27 and TRBJ2-2; 8 nucleotides line up with TRBD1. V lost 5 bases, J lost 5 bases, and 13 bases stayed unmatched. The CDR3 contains 17 residues. Looked up from germline, CDR1 is MNHEY and CDR2 is SMNVEV (reference sequence). CDR3 DNA: TGTGCCAGCAGTCCCACTTGGGGACAGGTCGGGACCGGGGAGCTGTTTTTT. The encoded protein is CASSPTWGQVGTGELFF.

Only a few counts were recorded for this clone. The gene calls are TRBV7-9 and TRBJ2-7, with TRBD2 as a possible D gene (6 bases). Germline loops: CDR1 SEHNR, CDR2 FQNEAQ (reference sequence). The CDR3 has 13 amino acids. V was trimmed by 1 base and J by 6 bases, leaving 10 bases between them. The CDR3, as DNA: TGTGCCAGCAGCTTAGGCGGGGTAGCCGAGCAGTACTTC. It yields the protein CASSLGGVAEQYF.

This clone was found once. This rearrangement joins TRBV2 to TRBJ2-2, with D perhaps matching TRBD2 (6 bases). The V gene lost 6 bases and the J gene lost 5 bases, with 16 bases spanning the gap. CDR1 and CDR2 from the germline V gene are SNHLY and FYNNEI. This CDR3 comprises 15 residues. The CDR3 loop is CASSQTQAGTGELFF. Written as DNA, the CDR3 is TGTGCCAGCAGCCAGACTCAGGCGGGGACCGGGGAGCTGTTTTTT. The variable domain in full, completed from reference TRBV2 and TRBJ2-2, reads EPEVTQTPSHQVTQMGQEVILRCVPISNHLYFYWYRQILGQKVEFLVSFYNNEISEKSEIFDDQFSVERPDGSNFTLKIRSTKLEDSAMYFCASSQTQAGTGELFFGEGSRLTVL.

This chain joins TRBV3-1 (or the pseudogene TRBV3-2) and TRBJ2-7; D possibly corresponds to TRBD1 (6 bases). The V end lost 0 bases, the J end lost 3 bases, and 12 bases lay between the germline ends. This CDR3 has 15 amino acids. Germline V gene sequence: CDR1 LGHDT, CDR2 YNNKEL (reference sequence). The CDR3 sequence: CASSQDGTPVYEQYF. The CDR3 DNA reads TGTGCCAGCAGCCAAGATGGGACACCCGTCTACGAGCAGTACTTC.

The rearrangement links TRBV1 to TRBJ1-3. TRBV1 is classified as a pseudogene. The length of the CDR3 is 22 residues. The CDR3: CTSSRPIQLWPRRRSPGNTIYF. The CDR3 DNA follows: TGCACCAGCAGCCGTCCTATTCAGTTGTGGCCTCGGAGGAGGTCTCCTGGAAACACCATATATTTT.

This clone was seen a single time. This chain connects TRBV29-1 to TRBJ1-1; tentative D call: TRBD1 (5 bases). This CDR3 comprises 18 residues. From germline, CDR1 is SQVTM and CDR2 ANQGSEA. With 1 base removed from V and 4 bases from J, the gap between germline ends came to 25 bases. The CDR3: CSVEVPPPPGKGITEAFF. For the CDR3, the DNA is TGCAGCGTTGAAGTTCCCCCCCCGCCAGGGAAGGGAATCACTGAAGCTTTCTTT.